This T cell receptor (beta chain) came from a study of CD8+ T cells in alopecia areata. The CDR3 runs to 17 residues. V gave up 4 bases and J gave up 5 bases, with 23 bases separating them. After isolation, RNA underwent reverse transcription to generate cDNA as the sequencing template. This table comes from immunoSEQ multiplex PCR, and its TCRdb copy is limited to in-frame clones, with some not included. The table shows 110,000 to 150,000 clones, with 62% occurring only once. Sequencing was done on a sample of CD8+ T cells sorted from blood. V usage is TRBV23-1 and J usage is TRBJ1-1; maybe TRBD1 (5 bases). TRBV23-1 is assigned to the ORF class and has an uncertain function. The source is a human donor in good health. Here the CDR3 DNA reads TGCGCCAGCAGTCCTGGGCGACAGAGGGATTTTTGTACTGAAGCTTTCTTT. It specifies CASSPGRQRDFCTEAFF.